Shown below are 19 T cell receptor beta chains from a single sample sequenced in a study of blood T cell repertoires in COVID-19. Sequenced by immunoSEQ multiplex PCR; TCRdb stores in-frame clones only, minus some. The sample holds some 150,000 clones; about 83% are singletons and the top ten take 14%. The sample consisted of peripheral blood. The receptors here all came from a woman older than 75 with acute or convalescent COVID-19.

The genes are TRBV29-1 and TRBJ1-3; 10 positions match TRBD1. The V segment lost 5 bases and the J segment 9 bases; nucleotides outside the gene matches: 7. Germline values: CDR1 SQVTM, CDR2 ANQGSEA. The CDR3 is made up of 13 amino acids. The CDR3 DNA sequence: TGCAGCGTTACCCGGGACAGGGGATCCACCATATATTTT. The encoded protein is CSVTRDRGSTIYF.

The chain recombines TRBV5-1 with TRBJ2-1; TRBD1 agrees at 9 bases. Looked up from germline, CDR1 is SGHRS and CDR2 is YFSETQ. The V gene end was trimmed by 5 bases and the J gene end by 3 bases; junction bases not matched to a gene: 6. The CDR3 is 15 residues long. This CDR3 reads CASRPGQGDYNEQFF. DNA for the CDR3: TGCGCCAGCAGACCGGGACAGGGCGACTACAATGAGCAGTTCTTC.

The rearrangement joins TRBV5-1 to TRBJ2-7, with 9 bases that match TRBD1. Germline loops: CDR1 SGHRS, CDR2 YFSETQ. This CDR3 contains 15 residues. J was trimmed by 1 base and V by 4 bases; bases with no gene match: 6. CDR3 sequence reads: CASSVGTGPSYEQYF. CDR3 coding DNA: TGCGCCAGCAGCGTAGGGACAGGGCCTTCCTACGAGCAGTACTTC.

CDR3 DNA sequence: TGTGCCAGTAGCGGAGATAGCTCCTACGAGCAGTACTTC. Translated, it gives CASSGDSSYEQYF. The chain recombines TRBV19 with TRBJ2-7; no reliable D call. Germline lookup yields CDR1 LNHDA and CDR2 SQIVND (reference sequence). V lost 6 bases and J lost 0, with 9 bases in between. The CDR3 is 13 residues long. Looking up the rest from reference TRBV19 and TRBJ2-7 gives the full variable domain: DGGITQSPKYLFRKEGQNVTLSCEQNLNHDAMYWYRQDPGQGLRLIYYSQIVNDFQKGDIAEGYSVSREKKESFPLTVTSAQKNPTAFYLCASSGDSSYEQYFGPGTRLTVT.

The chain employs TRBV7-2 and TRBJ2-5, with a possible D match to TRBD2 (5 bases). The germline CDR1 and CDR2 sequences are SGHTA and FQGNSA. The CDR3 runs to 13 residues. Trimming shortened V by 4 bases and J by 3 bases, and 9 bases separated the two germline ends. CDR3 bases: TGTGCCAGCAGCTCGCCGGGGAAAGAGACCCAGTACTTC. Translated, it gives CASSSPGKETQYF.

V is TRBV27 and J is TRBJ2-7; D is possibly TRBD1 (6 bases). Germline CDR1 and CDR2: MNHEY and SMNVEV (reference sequence). V was cut by 4 bases and J by 0 bases, with 10 bases left in between. The CDR3 has 14 amino acids. CDR3 nucleotide sequence: TGTGCCAGCAGTTATACAGGGACCTCCTACGAGCAGTACTTC. The encoded protein is CASSYTGTSYEQYF.

This clone has just one count. The V call is TRBV25-1, the J call TRBJ1-3; D remains unclear. CDR1 MGHDK and CDR2 SYGVNS come from the germline V gene. The CDR3 is 14 amino acids. Trimming removed 6 bases at V and 2 bases at J, with 11 bases between. In DNA, the CDR3 is TGTGCCAGCAGGTATGAGGGCGCTGGAAACACCATATATTTT. This encodes CASRYEGAGNTIYF.

The chain recombines TRBV5-1 with TRBJ2-1, with 12 nucleotides matching TRBD2. V lost 5 bases, J lost 3 bases, and 3 bases stayed unmatched. CDR1 and CDR2 from the germline V gene are SGHRS and YFSETQ. The CDR3 contains 15 residues. The CDR3 DNA sequence: TGCGCCAGCAGGCAACTAGCGGGAGGCTACAATGAGCAGTTCTTC. Amino acid sequence: CASRQLAGGYNEQFF.

The chain combines TRBV6-6 with TRBJ2-1; perhaps TRBD1 as D (6 bases). The V and J ends lost 4 bases and 0 bases respectively, with 13 bases between them. The CDR3 is made up of 16 amino acids. Germline CDR1 and CDR2: MNHNY and SVGAGI (reference sequence). CDR3 coding DNA: TGTGCCAGCAGTTCTGGGACAACGAGCTCCTACAATGAGCAGTTCTTC. As protein: CASSSGTTSSYNEQFF.

This clone has more than one count but fewer than ten. V is TRBV2 and J is TRBJ2-7; 10 nucleotides line up with TRBD2. V trimming: 4 bases; J trimming: 2 bases; junction bases outside the gene matches: 5. The CDR3 length is 15 residues. Germline loops: CDR1 SNHLY, CDR2 FYNNEI. DNA of the CDR3: TGTGCCAGCAGTGGTCGGACTAGCGGAACCTACGAGCAGTACTTC. Amino acids: CASSGRTSGTYEQYF.

The CDR3 DNA reads TGTGCCAGCCATCAAAATCAGGGGGGCTCCTACGAGCAGTACTTC. It yields the protein CASHQNQGGSYEQYF. The V and J genes are TRBV27 and TRBJ2-7; tentatively, D is TRBD1 (7 bases). The germline V gene encodes CDR1 MNHEY and CDR2 SMNVEV (reference sequence). V lost 8 bases and J lost 0, with 17 bases in between. The CDR3 extends over 15 amino acids.

This clone was counted a single time. The chain combines TRBV7-9 with TRBJ2-7; TRBD1 agrees at 8 bases. Germline values: CDR1 SEHNR, CDR2 FQNEAQ (reference sequence). The CDR3 length is 16 residues. V was clipped by 5 bases and J by 0 bases; unmatched bases: 9. The chain's CDR3 is CASSRMMTGASYEQYF. The CDR3 coding sequence is TGTGCCAGCAGCCGAATGATGACAGGGGCCTCCTACGAGCAGTACTTC. The variable domain in full, completed from reference TRBV7-9 and TRBJ2-7, reads DTGVSQNPRHKITKRGQNVTFRCDPISEHNRLYWYRQTLGQGPEFLTYFQNEAQLEKSRLLSDRFSAERPKGSFSTLEIQRTEQGDSAMYLCASSRMMTGASYEQYFGPGTRLTVT.

This clone was counted between two and nine times. This sequence joins TRBV19 and TRBJ1-2, with D possibly TRBD1 on 5 matching bases. Trimming pared 5 bases from V and 2 bases from J, leaving 12 bases between. Germline values: CDR1 LNHDA, CDR2 SQIVND (reference sequence). The CDR3 has 14 amino acids. CDR3 coding DNA: TGTGCCAGTAGTCCACCAGGGCTAAACTATGGCTACACCTTC. Translating gives CASSPPGLNYGYTF.

The genes are TRBV18 and TRBJ1-2, with unresolved D. CDR1 is KGHSH and CDR2 is LQKENI in the germline V gene. V lost 3 bases and J 8 bases, leaving 16 bases between the germline ends. There are 14 residues in the CDR3. The CDR3 DNA follows: TGTGCCAGCTCACCCCGGGGAAAGGCAGAGGGCTACACCTTC. Its protein product is CASSPRGKAEGYTF.

This sequence joins TRBV18 and TRBJ1-5; the D is unclear. Trimming left V 1 base short and J 0 bases short, with 10 bases between. Germline loops: CDR1 KGHSH, CDR2 LQKENI. This CDR3 contains 16 residues. CDR3 in amino acids: CASSPREDNSNQPQHF. In DNA form, the CDR3 reads TGTGCCAGCTCACCACGCGAAGACAATAGCAATCAGCCCCAGCATTTT. The complete variable domain, with remaining parts taken from reference TRBV18 and TRBJ1-5, reads NAGVMQNPRHLVRRRGQEARLRCSPMKGHSHVYWYRQLPEEGLKFMVYLQKENIIDESGMPKERFSAEFPKEGPSILRIQQVVRGDSAAYFCASSPREDNSNQPQHFGDGTRLSIL.

J is TRBJ2-7 and V is TRBV5-1, with 7 bases identical to TRBD2. The V and J ends lost 2 bases and 4 bases, in that order; junction bases with no gene match: 6. Germline V lookup: CDR1 SGHRS, CDR2 YFSETQ. The CDR3 is 14 amino acids. The CDR3 loop is CASSLNGGGYEQYF. CDR3 sequence (DNA): TGCGCCAGCAGCTTAAATGGGGGAGGGTACGAGCAGTACTTC. The variable domain in full, completed from reference TRBV5-1 and TRBJ2-7, reads KAGVTQTPRYLIKTRGQQVTLSCSPISGHRSVSWYQQTPGQGLQFLFEYFSETQRNKGNFPGRFSGRQFSNSRSEMNVSTLELGDSALYLCASSLNGGGYEQYFGPGTRLTVT.

The genes are TRBV7-8 and TRBJ1-5, with 7 bases fitting TRBD1. The CDR3 extends over 17 amino acids. Germline CDR1 is SGHVS and CDR2 is FQNEAQ. The V and J ends lost 5 bases and 1 base, in that order; junction bases with no gene match: 11. CDR3 DNA: TGTGCCAGCAGCCGCGTCCCTACAGGGGTAAGCAATCAGCCCCAGCATTTT. Its translation is CASSRVPTGVSNQPQHF.

This clone came up a few times. The chain has TRBV2 and TRBJ1-5, with 7 bases lining up with TRBD1. Germline CDR1 and CDR2: SNHLY and FYNNEI. J lost 4 bases, V lost 6 bases, and 9 bases had no gene match. This CDR3 has 15 amino acids. For the CDR3, the DNA is TGTGCCAGCAGAGATCAGACAGGGCCTAATCAGCCCCAGCATTTT. Its protein is CASRDQTGPNQPQHF.

V is TRBV14 and J is TRBJ2-7; the D gene is possibly TRBD2 (6 bases). This CDR3 comprises 15 residues. The V gene's germline CDR1 is SGHDN and CDR2 FVKESK. CDR3 nucleotides: TGTCCCACCACCAAAAAGAGGGGACTGGGGGGAGAGCAGTACTTC. Translated: CPTTKKRGLGGEQYF.